This T cell receptor (beta chain) was sequenced during a study of T-cell memory formation after mild COVID-19. Study results and limitations: Day 15 to 85 contracting clones showed balanced CD4/CD8; day 15 to 37 expanders favored CD4+. Clones that contracted clustered mainly in CM and EM if CD4+ and in EMRA if CD8+. Nothing confirmed that second-wave clones peaking on day 37 were specific for SARS-CoV-2.

Worth noting for this clonotype: What it binds is not known.

Barcoded TCR alpha and TCR beta cDNA libraries with UMIs came from 5'RACE using constant-segment primers. TCRdb used MiXCR to reprocess the 5' RACE reads, holding one entry per CDR3 protein. The sample consists of more than 80,000 distinct CDR3 sequences, approximately 15% of them appearing once. The receptor's source is an adult woman who had mild COVID-19 (a few samples of this study predate the infection). Cell type and time point are not known. Sequencing was carried out using PBMCs or a T cell subset sorted from them (not recorded which).

The CDR3 region is CASSPQRREGTGELFF. Written as DNA, the CDR3 is TGTGCCAGCAGTCCCCAGCGCAGGGAGGGCACCGGGGAGCTGTTTTTT. This chain links TRBV27 with TRBJ2-2, with 7 bases aligning to TRBD2. This CDR3 spans 16 amino acids. CDR1 and CDR2 from the germline V gene are MNHEY and SMNVEV (reference sequence). With 5 bases clipped from V and 4 bases from J, the junction kept 10 bases outside the gene matches.